The rows below give T cell receptor beta chains drawn from one sample of a study of stem cell transplantation in POMP-related autoinflammatory disease. TCRdb's table, derived via immunoSEQ multiplex PCR, lists solely in-frame clones and lacks some. The data contain tens of thousands of clones, more than 75% of them seen just once; the ten biggest clones take up around 0.66%. The input for sequencing was CD4+ T cells from PBMCs, taken after stem cell transplantation. The receptors originated from a human patient with POMP-related autoinflammation and immune dysregulation (PRAID). Part of the T cells may come from the graft donor. CDR3s include the opening cysteine and the closing phenylalanine or tryptophan. Each record gives: clone size, V gene, CDR3 length, D gene, J gene, CDR3 protein, CDR3 DNA. A D gene is named only where the DNA matches it firmly. The size of a clone is reported for some rows only, either as once, few or many, or as a class for expanded clones.

.	TRBV21-1	16	.	TRBJ2-7	CASSKGRAGNDYEQYF	TGTGCCAGCAGCAAAGGCCGGGCAGGGAACGATTACGAGCAGTACTTC
.	TRBV5-1	17	.	TRBJ2-6	CASSLAGIFSGANVLTF	TGCGCCAGCAGCTTGGCAGGGATATTCTCTGGGGCCAACGTCCTGACTTTC
.	TRBV6-1	14	TRBD1	TRBJ1-5	CASSEGGGDQPQHF	TGTGCCAGCAGTGAAGGAGGGGGCGATCAGCCCCAGCATTTT
.	TRBV5-4	14	TRBD1	TRBJ1-4	CASSLGGQGEKLFF	TGTGCCAGCAGCTTGGGAGGACAGGGAGAAAAACTGTTTTTT
.	TRBV2	16	TRBD2	TRBJ2-5	CASSGLAGGVRETQYF	TGTGCCAGCAGCGGACTAGCGGGGGGTGTTAGGGAGACCCAGTACTTC
.	TRBV5-1	16	.	TRBJ1-2	CASSLAGDTFGYGYTF	TGCGCCAGCAGCTTGGCCGGGGACACCTTTGGGTATGGCTACACCTTC
.	TRBV6-5	14	.	TRBJ2-3	CASNYISSTDTQYF	TGTGCCAGCAATTACATATCATCCACAGATACGCAGTATTTT
few	TRBV19	16	.	TRBJ1-3	CASSSGPRASGNTIYF	TGTGCCAGTAGTTCGGGTCCCAGGGCCTCTGGAAACACCATATATTTT
.	TRBV2	13	.	TRBJ2-5	CASKVTAQETQYF	TGTGCCAGCAAAGTGACTGCACAAGAGACCCAGTACTTC
.	TRBV11-2	15	TRBD2	TRBJ2-2	CASSLGSGTTGELFF	TGTGCCAGCAGCTTAGGGAGCGGGACCACCGGGGAGCTGTTTTTT
.	TRBV19	16	.	TRBJ1-2	CASSTKPGHFHYGYTF	TGTGCCAGTAGTACCAAGCCGGGACATTTTCACTATGGCTACACCTTC
.	TRBV27	15	.	TRBJ2-7	CASSSSSTLGYEQYF	TGTGCCAGCAGTTCATCATCTACCCTGGGGTACGAGCAGTACTTC
.	TRBV7-9	17	TRBD1	TRBJ2-5	CASSLRPKGAGQETQYF	TGTGCCAGCAGCCTTAGACCGAAGGGGGCGGGTCAAGAGACCCAGTACTTC
.	TRBV29-1	16	.	TRBJ1-1	CSVEDVWGFRLTEAFF	TGCAGCGTTGAAGATGTATGGGGCTTTCGGCTGACTGAAGCTTTCTTT
.	TRBV2	16	.	TRBJ1-5	CASSDGGFWSNQPQHF	TGTGCCAGCAGTGACGGGGGTTTCTGGAGCAATCAGCCCCAGCATTTT
.	TRBV27	16	.	TRBJ1-2	CASSLPLGRAPYGYTF	TGTGCCAGCAGTTTACCCCTAGGGAGAGCGCCCTATGGCTACACCTTC
.	TRBV19	12	.	TRBJ1-1	CASSMRSHSAFF	TGTGCCAGTAGTATGCGCTCCCACAGTGCTTTCTTT
.	TRBV28	13	.	TRBJ1-2	CASSTNRASGYTF	TGTGCCAGCAGTACAAACAGGGCTAGCGGCTACACCTTC
.	TRBV9	13	.	TRBJ2-3	CASSALRTDTQYF	TGTGCCAGCAGCGCACTACGGACAGATACGCAGTATTTT
.	TRBV28	14	.	TRBJ1-6	CASSPGPANSPLHF	TGTGCCAGCAGTCCGGGACCGGCAAATTCACCCCTCCACTTT
.	TRBV24-1	16	TRBD1	TRBJ2-1	CATSDRTGGMDNEQFF	TGTGCCACCAGTGACCGGACAGGGGGCATGGACAATGAGCAGTTCTTC
.	TRBV29-1	15	TRBD2	TRBJ2-3	CSVGGLAVSTDTQYF	TGCAGCGTTGGCGGACTAGCGGTTAGCACAGATACGCAGTATTTT
.	TRBV28	18	TRBD2	TRBJ2-1	CASSLTSGGDPSYNEQFF	TGTGCCAGCAGTTTAACTAGCGGGGGCGACCCCTCCTACAATGAGCAGTTCTTC
.	TRBV18	12	.	TRBJ2-3	CASSPGGDTQYF	TGTGCCAGCTCACCTGGAGGGGATACGCAGTATTTT
.	TRBV5-1	12	.	TRBJ2-5	CASSLLQETQYF	TGCGCCAGCAGCTTGCTCCAAGAGACCCAGTACTTC
once	TRBV21-1	11	.	TRBJ1-1	CASNGNTEAFF	TGTGCCAGCAATGGGAACACTGAAGCTTTCTTT
.	TRBV28	14	.	TRBJ2-7	CAITGRGLGYEQYF	TGTGCCATTACCGGAAGGGGGTTAGGCTACGAGCAGTACTTC
.	TRBV11-3	15	.	TRBJ2-5	CASSDLLRVRETQYF	TGTGCCAGCAGCGACTTATTAAGGGTGAGGGAGACCCAGTACTTC
.	TRBV28	14	TRBD1	TRBJ1-1	CATGTGGGSTEAFF	TGTGCCACCGGGACAGGGGGGGGGAGCACTGAAGCTTTCTTT
.	TRBV6-1	14	.	TRBJ1-5	CASSEAGNNQPQHF	TGTGCCAGCAGTGAAGCGGGTAACAATCAGCCCCAGCATTTT
.	TRBV5-1	16	.	TRBJ1-2	CASSLSGVSGNYGYTF	TGCGCCAGCAGCTTGTCCGGGGTTAGTGGTAACTATGGCTACACCTTC
.	TRBV6-5	13	TRBD1	TRBJ2-1	CASARDRVNEQFF	TGTGCCAGTGCCAGGGACAGGGTCAATGAGCAGTTCTTC
few	TRBV5-4	13	TRBD1	TRBJ1-4	CASSRTGEEKLFF	TGTGCCAGCAGTAGGACAGGGGAGGAAAAACTGTTTTTT
.	TRBV28	15	TRBD2	TRBJ2-1	CASSRPGLARGEQFF	TGTGCCAGCAGTCGACCGGGACTAGCTCGTGGGGAGCAGTTCTTC
few	TRBV5-6	16	.	TRBJ2-3	CASIKGGLRYTDTQYF	TGTGCCAGCATCAAAGGGGGACTACGATACACAGATACGCAGTATTTT
.	TRBV6-5	12	.	TRBJ1-1	CASTPRNTEAFF	TGTGCCAGCACCCCAAGAAACACTGAAGCTTTCTTT
.	TRBV12-3/TRBV12-4	12	.	TRBJ1-5	CASSGLGQPQHF	TGTGCCAGCAGTGGACTGGGTCAGCCCCAGCATTTT
.	TRBV5-1	16	TRBD1	TRBJ1-4	CASRRALGQGNEKLFF	TGCGCCAGCAGGCGCGCCCTCGGACAGGGGAATGAAAAACTGTTTTTT
.	TRBV9	16	TRBD2	TRBJ2-2	CASSLHSGTSFGELFF	TGTGCCAGCAGTCTACATTCCGGGACTAGTTTCGGGGAGCTGTTTTTT
.	TRBV2	13	.	TRBJ1-5	CASKGIFGQPQHF	TGTGCCAGCAAGGGAATTTTTGGGCAGCCCCAGCATTTT
.	TRBV7-2	16	.	TRBJ2-2	CASSPKPGQYTGELFF	TGTGCCAGCAGCCCCAAACCGGGACAATACACCGGGGAGCTGTTTTTT
.	TRBV19	14	TRBD1	TRBJ1-5	CASRDQGERKPQHF	TGTGCCAGTAGGGACCAGGGGGAGAGAAAGCCCCAGCATTTT
once	TRBV19	12	.	TRBJ2-1	CASSSDVNEQFF	TGTGCCAGTAGTTCCGACGTTAATGAGCAGTTCTTC
.	TRBV6-6	14	TRBD1	TRBJ2-7	CASRPWTGGYEQYF	TGTGCCAGCAGACCATGGACAGGGGGCTACGAGCAGTACTTC
.	TRBV6-2/TRBV6-3	13	.	TRBJ1-2	CASSYPIGAGYTF	TGTGCCAGCAGTTACCCGATCGGGGCTGGCTACACCTTC
.	TRBV18	17	.	TRBJ1-4	CASSPGVLGATNEKLFF	TGTGCCAGCTCACCGGGGGTACTGGGGGCAACTAATGAAAAACTGTTTTTT
.	TRBV19	15	TRBD1	TRBJ1-5	CASSQDRHQSQPQHF	TGTGCCAGTAGTCAGGACAGGCACCAATCTCAGCCCCAGCATTTT
.	TRBV6-1	16	.	TRBJ1-5	CASSEGSTRAYQPQHF	TGTGCCAGCAGTGAAGGTTCGACAAGGGCTTATCAGCCCCAGCATTTT
.	TRBV6-6	15	.	TRBJ1-4	CASSPDSQRNEKLFF	TGTGCCAGCAGTCCCGACAGCCAGCGTAATGAAAAACTGTTTTTT
.	TRBV6-6	19	TRBD1	TRBJ1-1	CASSRPPLGQGIHSSEAFF	TGTGCCAGCAGTCGACCGCCATTGGGACAGGGAATACACTCATCTGAAGCTTTCTTT